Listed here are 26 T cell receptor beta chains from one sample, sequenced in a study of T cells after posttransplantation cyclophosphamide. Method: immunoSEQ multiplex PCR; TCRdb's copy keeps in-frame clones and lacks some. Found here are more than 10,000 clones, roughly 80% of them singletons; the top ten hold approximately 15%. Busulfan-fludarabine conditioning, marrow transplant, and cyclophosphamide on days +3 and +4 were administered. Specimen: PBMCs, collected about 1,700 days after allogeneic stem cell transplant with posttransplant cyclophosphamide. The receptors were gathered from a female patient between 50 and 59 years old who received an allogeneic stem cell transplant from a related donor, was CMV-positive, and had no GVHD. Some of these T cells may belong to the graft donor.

The CDR3 here is CASSETRLNTEAFF. The CDR3 region has the DNA TGTGCCAGCAGTGAAACGAGATTAAACACTGAAGCTTTCTTT. The chain has TRBV2 and TRBJ1-1, with unresolved D. With 2 bases removed from V and 2 bases from J, the gap between germline ends came to 9 bases. The CDR3 loop spans 14 amino acids. Germline V lookup: CDR1 SNHLY, CDR2 FYNNEI.

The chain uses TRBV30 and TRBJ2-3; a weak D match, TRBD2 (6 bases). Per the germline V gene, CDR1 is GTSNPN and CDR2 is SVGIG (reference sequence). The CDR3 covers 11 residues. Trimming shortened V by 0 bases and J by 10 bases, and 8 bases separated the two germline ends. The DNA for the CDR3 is TGTGCCTGGAGTGTCTCTAGCGCGCAGTATTTT. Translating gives CAWSVSSAQYF.

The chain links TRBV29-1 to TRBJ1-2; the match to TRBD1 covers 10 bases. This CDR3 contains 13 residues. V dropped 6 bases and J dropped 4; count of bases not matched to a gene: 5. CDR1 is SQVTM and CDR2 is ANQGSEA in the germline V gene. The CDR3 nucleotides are TGCAGCGTCGGGACAGGGGCCTCCTATGGCTACACCTTC. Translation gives CSVGTGASYGYTF. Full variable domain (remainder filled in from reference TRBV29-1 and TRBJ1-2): SAVISQKPSRDICQRGTSLTIQCQVDSQVTMMFWYRQQPGQSLTLIATANQGSEATYESGFVIDKFPISRPNLTFSTLTVSNMSPEDSSIYLCSVGTGASYGYTFGSGTRLTVV.

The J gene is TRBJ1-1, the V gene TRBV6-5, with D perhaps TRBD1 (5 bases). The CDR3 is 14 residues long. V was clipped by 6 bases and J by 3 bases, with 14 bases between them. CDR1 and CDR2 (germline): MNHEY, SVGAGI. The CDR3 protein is CASSSNDRDTEAFF. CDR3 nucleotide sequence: TGTGCCAGCAGCTCGAACGACAGAGACACTGAAGCTTTCTTT.

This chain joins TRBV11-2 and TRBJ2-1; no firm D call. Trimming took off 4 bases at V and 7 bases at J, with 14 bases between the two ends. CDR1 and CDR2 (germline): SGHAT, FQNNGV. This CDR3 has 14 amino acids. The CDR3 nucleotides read TGTGCCAGCAGCTCGCCCCTAGGTATTAATGAGCAGTTCTTC. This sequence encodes CASSSPLGINEQFF.

The CDR3 loop reads CAWSGQLSGNTIYF. Here the CDR3 DNA reads TGTGCCTGGAGTGGACAGCTCTCTGGAAACACCATATATTTT. This sequence joins TRBV30 and TRBJ1-3, with D perhaps TRBD1 (5 bases). The CDR3 has 14 residues. V lost 1 base and J 0 bases, leaving 7 bases between the germline ends. Germline V gene sequence: CDR1 GTSNPN, CDR2 SVGIG (reference sequence).

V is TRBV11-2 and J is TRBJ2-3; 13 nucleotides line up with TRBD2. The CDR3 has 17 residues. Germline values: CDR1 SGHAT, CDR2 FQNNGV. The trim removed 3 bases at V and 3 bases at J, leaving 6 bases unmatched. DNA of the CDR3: TGTGCCAGCAGCTTGGGGACTAGCGGGATCGGTACAGATACGCAGTATTTT. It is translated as CASSLGTSGIGTDTQYF. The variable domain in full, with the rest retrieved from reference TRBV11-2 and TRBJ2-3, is EAGVAQSPRYKIIEKRQSVAFWCNPISGHATLYWYQQILGQGPKLLIQFQNNGVVDDSQLPKDRFSAERLKGVDSTLKIQPAKLEDSAVYLCASSLGTSGIGTDTQYFGPGTRLTVL.

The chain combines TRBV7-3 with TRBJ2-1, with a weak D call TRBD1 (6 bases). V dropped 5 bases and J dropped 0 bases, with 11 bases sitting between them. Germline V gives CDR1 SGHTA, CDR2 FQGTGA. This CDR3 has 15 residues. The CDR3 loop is CASSATGSSYNEQFF. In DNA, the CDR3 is TGTGCCAGCAGCGCCACAGGGAGCTCCTACAATGAGCAGTTCTTC.

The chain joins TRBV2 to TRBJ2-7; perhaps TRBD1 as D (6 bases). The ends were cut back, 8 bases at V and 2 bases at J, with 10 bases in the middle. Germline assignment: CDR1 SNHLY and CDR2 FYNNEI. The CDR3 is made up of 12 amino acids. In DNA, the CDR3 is TGTGCCAGCCTACAGGGACCCTACGAGCAGTACTTC. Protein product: CASLQGPYEQYF. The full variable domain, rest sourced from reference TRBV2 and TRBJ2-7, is EPEVTQTPSHQVTQMGQEVILRCVPISNHLYFYWYRQILGQKVEFLVSFYNNEISEKSEIFDDQFSVERPDGSNFTLKIRSTKLEDSAMYFCASLQGPYEQYFGPGTRLTVT.

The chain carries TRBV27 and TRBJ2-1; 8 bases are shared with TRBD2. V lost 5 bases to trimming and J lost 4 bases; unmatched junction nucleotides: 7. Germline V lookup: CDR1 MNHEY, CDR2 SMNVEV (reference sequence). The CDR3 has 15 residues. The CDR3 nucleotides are TGTGCCAGCAGTCTTAGCGGGACGGCGTACAATGAGCAGTTCTTC. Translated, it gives CASSLSGTAYNEQFF.

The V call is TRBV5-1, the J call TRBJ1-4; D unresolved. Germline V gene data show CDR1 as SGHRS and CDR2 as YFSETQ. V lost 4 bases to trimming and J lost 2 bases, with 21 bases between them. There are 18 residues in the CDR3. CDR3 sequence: CASSGRGSALMTNEKLFF. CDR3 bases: TGCGCCAGCAGCGGACGAGGGTCGGCGTTAATGACTAATGAAAAACTGTTTTTT.

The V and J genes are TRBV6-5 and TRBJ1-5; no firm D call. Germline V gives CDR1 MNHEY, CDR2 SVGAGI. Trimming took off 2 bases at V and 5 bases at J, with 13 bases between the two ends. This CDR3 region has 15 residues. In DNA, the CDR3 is TGTGCCAGCAGTTACGGGAGGAGTTATGATCAGCCCCAGCATTTT. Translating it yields CASSYGRSYDQPQHF.

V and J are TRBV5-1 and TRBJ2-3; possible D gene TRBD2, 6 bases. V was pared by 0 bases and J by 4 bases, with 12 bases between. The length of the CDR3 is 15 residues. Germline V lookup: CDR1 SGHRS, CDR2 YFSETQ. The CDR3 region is CASSLGAPGADTQYF. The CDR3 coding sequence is TGCGCCAGCAGCTTGGGGGCCCCGGGGGCAGATACGCAGTATTTT.

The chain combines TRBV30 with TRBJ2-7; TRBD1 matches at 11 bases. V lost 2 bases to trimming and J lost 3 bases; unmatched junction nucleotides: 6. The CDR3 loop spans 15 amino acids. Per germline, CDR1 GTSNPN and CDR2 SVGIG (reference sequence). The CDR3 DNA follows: TGTGCCTGGAGTACACGAGGGACAGGGGGCTACGAGCAGTACTTC. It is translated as CAWSTRGTGGYEQYF.

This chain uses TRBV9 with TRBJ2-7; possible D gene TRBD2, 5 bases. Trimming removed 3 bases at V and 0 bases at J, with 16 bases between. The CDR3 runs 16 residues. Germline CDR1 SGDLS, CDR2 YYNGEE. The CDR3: CASSALPGRSSYEQYF. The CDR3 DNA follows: TGTGCCAGCAGCGCTTTACCGGGAAGGAGCTCCTACGAGCAGTACTTC.

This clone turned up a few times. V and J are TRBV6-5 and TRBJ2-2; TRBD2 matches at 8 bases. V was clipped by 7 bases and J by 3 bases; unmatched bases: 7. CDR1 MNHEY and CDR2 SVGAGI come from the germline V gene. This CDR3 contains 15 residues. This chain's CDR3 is CASTAGDRDTGELFF. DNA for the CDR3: TGTGCCAGCACAGCGGGAGACCGGGACACCGGGGAGCTGTTTTTT.

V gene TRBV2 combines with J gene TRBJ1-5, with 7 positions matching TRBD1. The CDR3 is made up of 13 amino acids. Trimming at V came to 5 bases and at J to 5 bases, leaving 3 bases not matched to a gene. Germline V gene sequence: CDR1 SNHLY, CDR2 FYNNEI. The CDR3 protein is CASSRQGDQPQHF. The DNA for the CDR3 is TGTGCCAGCAGTCGCCAGGGGGATCAGCCCCAGCATTTT. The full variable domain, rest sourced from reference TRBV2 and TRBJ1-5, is EPEVTQTPSHQVTQMGQEVILRCVPISNHLYFYWYRQILGQKVEFLVSFYNNEISEKSEIFDDQFSVERPDGSNFTLKIRSTKLEDSAMYFCASSRQGDQPQHFGDGTRLSIL.

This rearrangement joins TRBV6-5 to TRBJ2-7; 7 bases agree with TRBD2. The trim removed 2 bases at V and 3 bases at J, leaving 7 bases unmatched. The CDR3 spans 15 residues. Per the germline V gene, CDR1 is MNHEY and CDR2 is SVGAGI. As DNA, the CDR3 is TGTGCCAGCAGTTACACCGGGACTACCCGCTACGAGCAGTACTTC. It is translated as CASSYTGTTRYEQYF.

This CDR3 is CATSRGGGEAGELFF. For the CDR3, the DNA is TGTGCCACCAGCAGAGGAGGAGGGGAGGCCGGGGAGCTGTTTTTT. The V and J genes are TRBV15 and TRBJ2-2; a weak D match, TRBD2 (6 bases). CDR1 is LNHNV and CDR2 is YYDKDF in the germline V gene (reference sequence). V lost 1 base and J 6 bases, leaving 12 bases between the germline ends. The CDR3 runs 15 residues.

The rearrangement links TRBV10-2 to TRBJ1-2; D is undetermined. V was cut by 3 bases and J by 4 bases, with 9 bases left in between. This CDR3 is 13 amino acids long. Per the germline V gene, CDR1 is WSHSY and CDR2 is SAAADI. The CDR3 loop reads CASSDPRSYGYTF. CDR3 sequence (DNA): TGCGCCAGCAGTGACCCACGGAGCTATGGCTACACCTTC.

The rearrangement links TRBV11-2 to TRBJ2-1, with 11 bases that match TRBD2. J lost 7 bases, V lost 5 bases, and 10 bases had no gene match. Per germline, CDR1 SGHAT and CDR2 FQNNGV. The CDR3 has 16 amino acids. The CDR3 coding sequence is TGTGCCAGCAGCCCGATGACTAGCGGGATCTGGAATGAGCAGTTCTTC. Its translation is CASSPMTSGIWNEQFF.

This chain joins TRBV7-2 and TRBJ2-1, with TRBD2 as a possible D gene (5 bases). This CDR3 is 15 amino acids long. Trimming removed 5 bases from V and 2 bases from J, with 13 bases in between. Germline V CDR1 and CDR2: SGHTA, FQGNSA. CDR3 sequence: CASSVTSRPYNEQFF. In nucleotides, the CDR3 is TGTGCCAGCAGCGTTACTAGTCGTCCCTACAATGAGCAGTTCTTC.

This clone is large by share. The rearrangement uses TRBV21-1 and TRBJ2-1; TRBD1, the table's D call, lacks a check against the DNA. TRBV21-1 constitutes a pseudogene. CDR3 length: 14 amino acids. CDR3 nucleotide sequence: TGTGCCAGCAGCAAGACAGGGAAATACAATGAGCAGTTCTTC. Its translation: CASSKTGKYNEQFF.

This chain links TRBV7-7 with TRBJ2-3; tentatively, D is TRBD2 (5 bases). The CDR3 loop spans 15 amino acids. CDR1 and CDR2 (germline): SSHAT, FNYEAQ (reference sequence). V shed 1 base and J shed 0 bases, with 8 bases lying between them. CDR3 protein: CASSLDSGSTDTQYF. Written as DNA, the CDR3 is TGTGCCAGCAGCTTAGACAGCGGTAGCACAGATACGCAGTATTTT.

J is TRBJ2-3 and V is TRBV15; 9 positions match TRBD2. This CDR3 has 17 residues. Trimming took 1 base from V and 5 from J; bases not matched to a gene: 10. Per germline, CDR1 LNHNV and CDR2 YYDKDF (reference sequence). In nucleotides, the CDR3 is TGTGCCACCAGCAGAGCCCTAGCGGGAAGGGGGGGAGATACGCAGTATTTT. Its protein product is CATSRALAGRGGDTQYF.

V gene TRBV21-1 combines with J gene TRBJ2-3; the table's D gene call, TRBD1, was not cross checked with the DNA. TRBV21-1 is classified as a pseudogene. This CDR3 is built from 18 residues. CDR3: CASSPRRQDRGRVDTQYF. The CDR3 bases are TGTGCCAGCAGTCCAAGAAGACAGGACAGGGGGCGAGTAGATACGCAGTATTTT.